Presented here are 3 T cell receptor beta chains from one specimen sequenced in a study of cytomegalovirus exposure and HLA in healthy donors. This table comes from immunoSEQ multiplex PCR, and its TCRdb copy is limited to in-frame clones, with some not included. This sample has more than 95,000 clones, with 70% to 90% found just once. Sequencing was performed on PBMCs. These receptors came from a woman aged 18-29 years in good health and CMV-seronegative.

This chain connects TRBV2 to TRBJ2-2; 10 nucleotides match TRBD2. Germline loops: CDR1 SNHLY, CDR2 FYNNEI. Germline trimming cut 8 bases from V and 6 bases from J; bases unmatched to any gene: 9. The CDR3 has 15 residues. In DNA form, the CDR3 reads TGTGCCAGCGGTATGATAGCGGGAGGTTCCGGGGAGCTGTTTTTT. Its protein product is CASGMIAGGSGELFF.

The chain carries TRBV27 and TRBJ2-7, with 14 bases fitting TRBD2. Germline CDR1 and CDR2: MNHEY and SMNVEV (reference sequence). This CDR3 contains 15 residues. After removal of 3 bases from V and 4 bases from J, the junction contained 2 bases not matched to a gene. DNA for the CDR3: TGTGCCAGCAGTTTTGGACTAGCGGGAGGTTACGAGCAGTACTTC. Its translation is CASSFGLAGGYEQYF.

The J gene is TRBJ2-5, the V gene TRBV2, with a possible D match to TRBD2 (6 bases). Germline CDR1 reads SNHLY; CDR2 reads FYNNEI. V shed 3 bases and J shed 2 bases, with 16 bases lying between them. The CDR3 sequence is 16 residues long. DNA of the CDR3: TGTGCCAGCAGTGAGTCGTTCTCCGGGAGACAAGAGACCCAGTACTTC. Amino acids: CASSESFSGRQETQYF.